Below are 18 T cell receptor beta chains sequenced from a single sample in a study of kidney transplant recipient with SARS-CoV-2 infection. In TCRdb, the reads were re-called with MiXCR into one record per CDR3 protein. Of approximately 240,000 distinct CDR3 sequences listed, around 26% are singletons. The specimen was a blood sample, collected at baseline and on approximately day 120 from a kidney transplant recipient. The source of these receptors is a male patient in his thirties who had COVID-19 and was a kidney transplant recipient. Some T cells may be graft donor cells.

This clonotype has at least ten counts. This sequence joins TRBV2 and TRBJ1-1, with D hard to call. Germline values: CDR1 SNHLY, CDR2 FYNNEI. The V end lost 4 bases, the J end lost 6 bases, and 9 bases lay between the germline ends. This CDR3 has 12 residues. CDR3 in amino acids: CASSVTVSEAFF. The CDR3 DNA reads TGTGCCAGCAGTGTCACAGTCTCTGAAGCTTTCTTT.

The sample holds many counts of this clonotype. The rearrangement uses TRBV24-1 and TRBJ1-2; 9 bases match TRBD1. This CDR3 has 18 residues. V dropped 3 bases and J dropped 2; count of bases not matched to a gene: 12. Germline CDR1 and CDR2: KGHDR and SFDVKD. Here the CDR3 DNA reads TGTGCCACCAGTGATAAGGGACAGGGACCAGGCCAAAACTATGGCTACACCTTC. Residues: CATSDKGQGPGQNYGYTF.

At least ten counts were recorded for this clonotype. The chain couples TRBV19 to TRBJ1-6; TRBD1 matches 8 bases. V lost 4 bases and J lost 6; bases outside the gene matches: 8. Germline values: CDR1 LNHDA, CDR2 SQIVND (reference sequence). The CDR3 sequence is 16 residues long. CDR3 residues: CASSSGTGVINSPLHF. The CDR3 DNA is TGTGCCAGTAGTAGTGGGACAGGTGTAATTAATTCACCCCTCCACTTT.

With regard to this clonotype: This may arise from a read error, as a much more abundant clone is one base away. This chain links TRBV3-1 with TRBJ2-5; no firm D call. Looked up from germline, CDR1 is LGHDT and CDR2 is YNNKEL (reference sequence). The CDR3 totals 17 residues. The CDR3 is CASSGKVPISFSETQCF. The CDR3 nucleotides read TGTGCCAGCAGCGGAAAGGTTCCCATTTCTTTCTCTGAGACCCAGTGCTTC.

In the case of this clonotype: A single base separates this from a much larger clone, so it may be a read error. The chain links TRBV9 to TRBJ2-7; D gene ambiguous. CDR1 and CDR2 from the germline V gene are SGDLS and YYNGEE. The CDR3 covers 13 residues. CDR3 protein: CASSVTKAYEQCF. CDR3 coding DNA: TGTGCCAGCAGCGTAACGAAGGCGTACGAGCAGTGCTTC. Drawing the rest from reference TRBV9 and TRBJ2-7, the complete variable domain is DSGVTQTPKHLITATGQRVTLRCSPRSGDLSVYWYQQSLDQGLQFLIQYYNGEERAKGNILERFSAQQFPDLHSELNLSSLELGDSALYFCASSVTKAYEQCFGPGTRLTVT.

This clonotype has at least ten counts. The V and J genes are TRBV5-1 and TRBJ1-2; unclear D gene. The V gene's germline CDR1 is SGHRS and CDR2 YFSETQ. Trimming left V 7 bases short and J 4 bases short, with 23 bases between. CDR3 length: 16 residues. The CDR3 loop reads CASHPRSVRKTYGYTF. As DNA, the CDR3 is TGCGCCAGCCATCCGAGATCGGTTCGAAAGACCTATGGCTACACCTTC.

The rearrangement uses TRBV5-8 and TRBJ1-2; D unresolved. The CDR3 is made up of 16 amino acids. Trimming left V 6 bases short and J 4 bases short, with 22 bases between. CDR1 SGHTS and CDR2 YDEGEE come from the germline V gene. Here the CDR3 reads CASNYNHPRKTYGYTF. The CDR3 DNA reads as TGTGCCAGCAACTATAATCATCCACGAAAGACCTATGGCTACACCTTC.

This clonotype was observed at least ten times. The chain couples TRBV6-5 to TRBJ1-2; no clear D. The CDR3 is 16 residues long. With 3 bases removed from V and 6 bases from J, the gap between germline ends came to 20 bases. Germline loops: CDR1 MNHEY, CDR2 SVGAGI. The CDR3 protein is CASSYISRQAGHGYTF. The CDR3 nucleotides read TGTGCCAGCAGTTATATCTCCCGGCAGGCCGGGCATGGCTACACCTTC.

Ten or more counts support this clonotype. The CDR3 nucleotides read TGTGCCAGCAGCTCGCTGAGACTCAGGGATCGTCAGCCCCAGCATTTT. Its translation: CASSSLRLRDRQPQHF. V and J are TRBV5-6 and TRBJ1-5; the D gene is possibly TRBD1 (5 bases). Trimming pared 3 bases from V and 6 bases from J, leaving 19 bases between. The CDR3 has 16 residues. Germline V gene lookup returns CDR1 SGHDT and CDR2 YYEEEE.

A note on this clonotype: A clone one base away is much larger, so this may be a read error. The chain combines TRBV30 with TRBJ1-1; D unresolved. With 2 bases removed from V and 6 bases from J, the gap between germline ends came to 7 bases. The CDR3 has 11 amino acids. Germline V gene data show CDR1 as GTSNPN and CDR2 as SVGIG (reference sequence). As DNA, the CDR3 is TGTGCCTGGAGTAGCGGGCCTGAAGCTTTCTTT. Residues: CAWSSGPEAFF.

The CDR3 DNA follows: TGTGCCGGCAGGATTGCCGTAGCTACAGTCATGCAAGATACGCAGTATTTT. Translation: CAGRIAVATVMQDTQYF. The rearrangement uses TRBV21-1 and TRBJ2-3. TRBV21-1 counts as a pseudogene. The CDR3 sequence is 17 residues long.

This clonotype was seen ten or more times. This rearrangement joins TRBV2 to TRBJ2-5; D uncertain. The CDR3 spans 11 residues. Germline CDR1 and CDR2: SNHLY and FYNNEI. V was shortened by 4 bases and J by 3 bases, with 3 bases between the two germline ends. CDR3 nucleotides: TGTGCCAGCAGTGCCAAAGAGACCCAGTACTTC. Amino acid sequence: CASSAKETQYF.

For this clonotype: This may stem from a read error, because a much larger clone lies one nucleotide away. The genes are TRBV6-5 and TRBJ2-2; D is perhaps TRBD1 (6 bases). CDR1 MNHEY and CDR2 SVGAGI come from the germline V gene. This CDR3 comprises 16 residues. The CDR3 spells CANSYSRGQITGELFF. The DNA for the CDR3 is TGTGCCAACAGTTACTCGAGGGGACAAATCACCGGGGAGCTGTTTTTT.

This clonotype was counted ten times or more. The rearrangement joins TRBV8-2 to TRBJ1-2. TRBV8-2 is listed as a pseudogene. CDR3 length equals 16 residues. The CDR3 here is CGSPNYDSRKTYGYTF. Here the CDR3 DNA reads TGTGGCAGTCCCAATTATGATAGCCGAAAGACCTATGGCTACACCTTC.

Regarding this clonotype: This may stem from a read error, because a much larger clone lies one nucleotide away. The rearrangement uses TRBV9 and TRBJ1-5, with unresolved D. V lost 2 bases and J 5 bases, leaving 11 bases between the germline ends. The CDR3 is 14 amino acids. The germline V gene encodes CDR1 SGDLS and CDR2 YYNGEE. The CDR3 reads CASSVCSEDQPQHF. The CDR3 DNA follows: TGTGCCAGCAGCGTTTGCAGTGAGGATCAGCCCCAGCATTTT.

About this clonotype: A much larger clone sits a single nucleotide away, making a read error possible. The V and J genes are TRBV6-8 and TRBJ2-5, with 9 bases aligning to TRBD1. CDR1 is MNHGY and CDR2 is SAAAGT in the germline V gene. The CDR3 is 15 residues long. CDR3 region: CASSPMGQGTYEQCF. Here the CDR3 DNA reads TGTGCCAGCAGCCCGATGGGACAGGGAACCTACGAGCAGTGCTTC.

This clonotype was seen at least ten times. The J gene is TRBJ1-1, the V gene TRBV25-1, with a possible D match to TRBD1 (5 bases). The CDR3 spans 13 residues. The germline CDR1 and CDR2 sequences are MGHDK and SYGVNS. Trimming removed 1 base at V and 7 bases at J, with 10 bases between. The CDR3 spells CASSEWGGDEAFF. For the CDR3, the DNA is TGTGCCAGCAGTGAATGGGGAGGGGATGAAGCTTTCTTT.

On this clonotype itself: It may be a read error: a sequence one base away is much more abundant. This sequence joins TRBV6-2 or TRBV6-3 and TRBJ1-2; 10 bases match TRBD1. CDR1 is MNHEY and CDR2 is SVGEGT in the germline V gene. The CDR3 has 15 amino acids. In DNA, the CDR3 is TGTGCCAGCAGTAACCGGGACAGGGGAATCTATGGCCACACCTTC. It yields the protein CASSNRDRGIYGHTF.